A selection of T cell receptor beta chains follows, all from one sample in a study of blood T cell repertoires in COVID-19. Method: immunoSEQ multiplex PCR; TCRdb's copy keeps in-frame clones and lacks some. This sample carries over 200,000 clones, 91% of them seen once, and the ten largest clones take 2% to 3%. Sample: peripheral blood. The receptors were sampled from a person aged 18 to 35 with COVID-19, enrolled during active disease. Both conserved end residues are part of each CDR3. A D gene is named only where the DNA matches it firmly. The size field is filled for only some rows; it gives once, few, many or a size class.

j_call d_call v_call clone_size cdr3_aa cdr3_nt
TRBJ1-2 TRBD1 TRBV5-6 . CASSFGQGASYGYTF TGTGCCAGCAGCTTCGGACAGGGCGCAAGCTATGGCTACACCTTC
TRBJ2-3 . TRBV2 once CASLRGTADTQYF TGTGCCAGCCTGAGAGGCACCGCAGATACGCAGTATTTT
TRBJ2-1 TRBD2 TRBV7-3 . CASSLAGVELNEQFF TGTGCCAGCAGCTTAGCGGGAGTTGAGCTAAATGAGCAGTTCTTC
TRBJ2-4 . TRBV12-3/TRBV12-4 . CASSFSQNIQYF TGTGCCAGCAGTTTTAGTCAAAACATTCAGTACTTC
TRBJ2-7 TRBD1 TRBV24-1 . CATSQTGDEQYF TGTGCCACCAGCCAGACAGGGGACGAGCAGTACTTC
TRBJ2-3 . TRBV9 . CASSFREPSVSDTQYF TGTGCCAGCAGCTTCCGGGAGCCCTCGGTTTCAGATACGCAGTATTTT
TRBJ2-1 TRBD1 TRBV6-2/TRBV6-3 . CASSLLITGQAPSEQFF TGTGCCAGCAGTTTACTCATTACGGGACAGGCCCCCAGTGAGCAGTTCTTC
TRBJ1-5 TRBD1 TRBV4-2 . CASSQESDRGNQPQHF TGTGCCAGCAGCCAAGAATCGGACAGGGGAAATCAGCCCCAGCATTTT
TRBJ1-2 TRBD1 TRBV19 . CASSRGTGKTWYTF TGTGCCAGTAGTAGGGGGACAGGGAAGACATGGTACACCTTC
TRBJ2-2 . TRBV6-2/TRBV6-3 . CASSYGGGPNTGELFF TGTGCCAGCAGTTACGGTGGCGGGCCGAACACCGGGGAGCTGTTTTTT
TRBJ2-7 TRBD1 TRBV7-9 . CASSLSPLGQIYEQYF TGTGCCAGCAGCTTAAGCCCTCTGGGACAGATCTACGAGCAGTACTTC
TRBJ2-3 . TRBV4-1 . CASSQDRGTRRTDTQYF TGCGCCAGCAGCCAAGATCGAGGAACTAGACGCACAGATACGCAGTATTTT
TRBJ2-1 TRBD1 TRBV19 . CASTLGQGPYNEQFF TGTGCCAGTACCCTTGGACAGGGCCCCTACAATGAGCAGTTCTTC
TRBJ1-2 . TRBV10-3 . CAIENPSGPDYGYTF TGTGCCATCGAGAACCCCTCAGGGCCCGACTATGGCTACACCTTC
TRBJ2-5 TRBD2 TRBV6-2/TRBV6-3 . CASSPPWLAGEEETQYF TGTGCCAGCAGCCCTCCCTGGCTGGCGGGAGAGGAAGAGACCCAGTACTTC
TRBJ2-7 . TRBV25-1 . CASRDTFSYEQYF TGTGCCAGCAGGGACACCTTCTCCTACGAGCAGTACTTC
TRBJ1-1 . TRBV6-5 . CASSSGRTEAFF TGTGCCAGCAGTTCAGGGAGGACTGAAGCTTTCTTT
TRBJ1-3 . TRBV28 . CASSPLDLVNTIYF TGTGCCAGCAGTCCACTAGATCTGGTAAACACCATATATTTT
TRBJ2-7 TRBD1 TRBV12-5 once CASGPGRGPYEQYF TGTGCTAGTGGACCCGGAAGGGGGCCCTACGAGCAGTACTTC
TRBJ1-5 . TRBV28 . CASSPGDFMKASQPQHF TGTGCCAGCAGTCCTGGGGACTTCATGAAGGCGAGTCAGCCCCAGCATTTT
TRBJ2-1 TRBD2 TRBV7-8 . CASSLLDPRRLAGWDEQFF TGTGCCAGCAGCTTACTAGACCCGAGACGACTAGCGGGATGGGATGAGCAGTTCTTC
TRBJ2-1 . TRBV15 . CATSRTSSYNEQFF TGTGCCACCAGCAGAACTAGCTCCTACAATGAGCAGTTCTTC
TRBJ2-1 . TRBV5-1 . CASSLEGRVDNEQFF TGCGCCAGCAGCTTGGAGGGGCGCGTCGACAATGAGCAGTTCTTC
TRBJ1-3 . TRBV3-1/TRBV3-2 . CASSPRTGNTIYF TGTGCCAGCAGCCCCCGTACTGGAAACACCATATATTTT
TRBJ2-1 TRBD2 TRBV2 . CASSEERGLAGEGEQFF TGTGCCAGCAGTGAAGAAAGGGGACTAGCGGGAGAGGGTGAGCAGTTCTTC
TRBJ1-6 . TRBV9 . CASSEALPGNSPLHF TGTGCCAGCAGCGAGGCCCTTCCGGGGAATTCACCCCTCCACTTT
TRBJ2-1 TRBD2 TRBV5-1 once CASSLGFSGGSYNEQFF TGCGCCAGCAGCTTGGGATTCAGCGGGGGTTCCTACAATGAGCAGTTCTTC
TRBJ1-1 . TRBV6-5 . CASNTGLTFF TGTGCCAGCAACACAGGGTTAACTTTCTTT
TRBJ2-6 TRBD1 TRBV6-1 . CASSEPTGGLYGANVLTF TGTGCCAGCAGTGAACCGACAGGGGGCTTGTACGGGGCCAACGTCCTGACTTTC
TRBJ2-7 . TRBV28 . CASSLEVSGNPSYEQYF TGTGCCAGCAGTTTAGAGGTATCGGGGAACCCTTCCTACGAGCAGTACTTC
TRBJ1-4 . TRBV2 . CASRLTENEKLFF TGTGCCAGCAGGTTGACAGAAAATGAAAAACTGTTTTTT
TRBJ2-3 . TRBV4-2 . CASSQVPQVAQYF TGTGCCAGCAGCCAAGTGCCCCAGGTGGCGCAGTATTTT
TRBJ2-2 . TRBV19 . CASSMGAIGELFF TGTGCCAGTAGTATGGGGGCGATCGGGGAGCTGTTTTTT
TRBJ1-1 TRBD1 TRBV28 . CASRPPGQVTEAFF TGTGCCAGCAGACCCCCGGGACAGGTCACTGAAGCTTTCTTT
TRBJ1-1 . TRBV5-1 . CASTNEGNTEAFF TGCGCCAGCACAAACGAGGGGAACACTGAAGCTTTCTTT
TRBJ1-2 . TRBV6-5 . CARLNANYGYTF TGTGCCAGACTCAATGCTAACTATGGCTACACCTTC
TRBJ1-2 TRBD1 TRBV2 . CASSLPTGVTNYGYTF TGTGCCAGCAGCCTCCCGACAGGGGTAACTAACTATGGCTACACCTTC
TRBJ1-2 TRBD1 TRBV29-1 . CSALQGDYGYTF TGTAGCGCCCTACAGGGGGACTATGGCTACACCTTC
TRBJ1-1 TRBD1 TRBV25-1 . CASRRGQGTTEAFF TGTGCCAGCAGGAGGGGACAGGGGACCACTGAAGCTTTCTTT
TRBJ2-7 . TRBV27 once CASRVDGSTGSYEQYF TGTGCCAGCAGGGTCGATGGGTCGACAGGCTCCTACGAGCAGTACTTC
TRBJ1-2 TRBD1 TRBV5-1 . CASSLHRGDYGYTF TGCGCCAGCAGCTTGCACAGGGGCGACTATGGCTACACCTTC
TRBJ2-7 TRBD1 TRBV5-1 . CASSLGGTDYEQYF TGCGCCAGCAGCTTGGGGGGGACAGACTACGAGCAGTACTTC
TRBJ1-5 . TRBV7-2 . CASSPPTGWPQHF TGTGCCAGCAGCCCGCCGACAGGATGGCCCCAGCATTTT
TRBJ2-7 . TRBV12-3/TRBV12-4 . CASSSDNSYEQYF TGTGCCAGCAGTTCTGACAACTCCTACGAGCAGTACTTC
TRBJ1-5 TRBD1 TRBV25-1 . CASEPGTGGMDNQPQHF TGTGCCAGCGAACCCGGGACAGGGGGCATGGACAATCAGCCCCAGCATTTT